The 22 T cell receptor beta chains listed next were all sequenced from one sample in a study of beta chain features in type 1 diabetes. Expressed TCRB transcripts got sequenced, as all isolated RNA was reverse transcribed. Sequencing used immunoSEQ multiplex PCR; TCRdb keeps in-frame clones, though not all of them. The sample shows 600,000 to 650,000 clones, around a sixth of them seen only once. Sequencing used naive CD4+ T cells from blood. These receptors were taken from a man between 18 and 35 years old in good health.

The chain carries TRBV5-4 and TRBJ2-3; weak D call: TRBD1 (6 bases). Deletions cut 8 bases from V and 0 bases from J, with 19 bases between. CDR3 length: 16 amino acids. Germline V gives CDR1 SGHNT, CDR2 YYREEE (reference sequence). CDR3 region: CASSFDRTPSTDTQYF. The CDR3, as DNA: TGTGCCAGTTCCTTCGACAGGACTCCTAGCACAGATACGCAGTATTTT.

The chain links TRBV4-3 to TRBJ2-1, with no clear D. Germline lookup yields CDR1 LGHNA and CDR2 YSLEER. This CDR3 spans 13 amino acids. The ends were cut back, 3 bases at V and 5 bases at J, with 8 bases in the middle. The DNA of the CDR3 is TGCGCCAGCAGCCACAGGCCGGACAATGAGCAGTTCTTC. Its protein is CASSHRPDNEQFF.

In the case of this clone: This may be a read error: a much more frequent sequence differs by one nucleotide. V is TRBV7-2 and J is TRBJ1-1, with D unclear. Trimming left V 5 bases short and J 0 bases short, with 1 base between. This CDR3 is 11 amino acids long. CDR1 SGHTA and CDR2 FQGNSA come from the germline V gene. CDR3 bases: TGTGCCAGCAGCATGAACACTGAAGCTTTCTTT. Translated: CASSMNTEAFF.

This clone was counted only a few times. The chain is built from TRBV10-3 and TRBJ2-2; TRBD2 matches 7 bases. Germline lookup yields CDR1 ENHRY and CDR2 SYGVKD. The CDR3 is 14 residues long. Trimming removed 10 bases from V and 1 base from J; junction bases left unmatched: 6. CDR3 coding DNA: TGTGCCACCCTAAGCGGGGTGAACACCGGGGAGCTGTTTTTT. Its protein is CATLSGVNTGELFF.

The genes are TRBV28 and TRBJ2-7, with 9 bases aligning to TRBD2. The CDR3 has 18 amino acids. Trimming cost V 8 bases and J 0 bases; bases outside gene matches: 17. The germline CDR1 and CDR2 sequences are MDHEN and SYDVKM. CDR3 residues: CASGRGRRLADRSYEQYF. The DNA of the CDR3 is TGTGCCAGCGGCCGGGGACGGCGACTAGCGGACCGCTCCTACGAGCAGTACTTC.

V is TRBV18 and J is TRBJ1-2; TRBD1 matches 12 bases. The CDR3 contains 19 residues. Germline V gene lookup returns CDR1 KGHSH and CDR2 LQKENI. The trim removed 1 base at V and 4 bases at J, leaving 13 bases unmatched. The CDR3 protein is CASSPRAGTGGVSRYGYTF. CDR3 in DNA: TGTGCCAGCTCACCACGCGCCGGGACAGGGGGCGTATCCCGCTATGGCTACACCTTC.

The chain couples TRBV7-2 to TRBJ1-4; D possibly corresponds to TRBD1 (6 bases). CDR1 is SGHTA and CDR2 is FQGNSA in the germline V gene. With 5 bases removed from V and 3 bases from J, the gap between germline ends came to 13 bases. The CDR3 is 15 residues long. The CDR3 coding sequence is TGTGCCAGCAGCCAAGGACAGTTGGCTAATGAAAAACTGTTTTTT. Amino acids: CASSQGQLANEKLFF. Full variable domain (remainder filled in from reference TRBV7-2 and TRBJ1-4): GAGVSQSPSNKVTEKGKDVELRCDPISGHTALYWYRQSLGQGLEFLIYFQGNSAPDKSGLPSDRFSAERTGGSVSTLTIQRTQQEDSAVYLCASSQGQLANEKLFFGSGTQLSVL.

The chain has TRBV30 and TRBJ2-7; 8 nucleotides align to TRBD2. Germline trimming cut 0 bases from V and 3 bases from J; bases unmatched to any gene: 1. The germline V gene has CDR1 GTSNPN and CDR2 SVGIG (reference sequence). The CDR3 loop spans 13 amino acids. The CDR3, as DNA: TGTGCCTGGAGTGTTACTAGCGGCTACGAGCAGTACTTC. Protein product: CAWSVTSGYEQYF. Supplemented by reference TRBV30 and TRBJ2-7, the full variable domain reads SQTIHQWPATLVQPVGSPLSLECTVEGTSNPNLYWYRQAAGRGLQLLFYSVGIGQISSEVPQNLSASRPQDRQFILSSKKLLLSDSGFYLCAWSVTSGYEQYFGPGTRLTVT.

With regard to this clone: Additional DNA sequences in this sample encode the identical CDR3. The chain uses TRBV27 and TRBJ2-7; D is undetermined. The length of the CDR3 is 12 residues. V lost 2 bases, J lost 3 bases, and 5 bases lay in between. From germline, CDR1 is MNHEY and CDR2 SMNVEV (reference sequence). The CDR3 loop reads CASSLMGYEQYF. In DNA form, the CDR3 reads TGTGCCAGCAGTTTAATGGGCTACGAGCAGTACTTC.

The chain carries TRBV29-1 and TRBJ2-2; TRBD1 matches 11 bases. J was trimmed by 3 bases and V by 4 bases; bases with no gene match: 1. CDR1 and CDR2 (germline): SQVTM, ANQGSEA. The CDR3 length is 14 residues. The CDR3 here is CSVGGQGDTGELFF. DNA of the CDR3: TGCAGCGTTGGGGGACAGGGGGACACCGGGGAGCTGTTTTTT.

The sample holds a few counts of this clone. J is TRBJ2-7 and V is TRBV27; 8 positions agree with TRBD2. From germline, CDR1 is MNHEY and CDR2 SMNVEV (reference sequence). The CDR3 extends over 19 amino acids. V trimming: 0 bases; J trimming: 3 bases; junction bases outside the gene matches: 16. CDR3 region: CASSLSIPSGYTRFYEQYF. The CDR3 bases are TGTGCCAGCAGTTTATCGATTCCTAGCGGGTATACAAGATTCTACGAGCAGTACTTC.

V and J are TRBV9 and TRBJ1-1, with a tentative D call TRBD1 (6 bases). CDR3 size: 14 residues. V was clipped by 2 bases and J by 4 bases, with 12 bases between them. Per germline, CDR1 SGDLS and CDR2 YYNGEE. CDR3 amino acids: CASSVQGKSTEAFF. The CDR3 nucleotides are TGTGCCAGCAGCGTTCAGGGGAAAAGCACTGAAGCTTTCTTT.

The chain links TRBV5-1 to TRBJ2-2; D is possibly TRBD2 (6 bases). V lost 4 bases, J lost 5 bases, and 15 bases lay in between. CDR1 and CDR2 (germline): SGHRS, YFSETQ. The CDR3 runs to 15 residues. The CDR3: CASSVTGVRTGELFF. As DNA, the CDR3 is TGCGCCAGCAGCGTCACGGGAGTACGAACCGGGGAGCTGTTTTTT.

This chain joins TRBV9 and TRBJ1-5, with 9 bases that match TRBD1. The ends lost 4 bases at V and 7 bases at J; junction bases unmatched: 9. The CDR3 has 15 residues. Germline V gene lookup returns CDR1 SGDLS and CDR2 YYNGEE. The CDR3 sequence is CASSLGQGYMQPQHF. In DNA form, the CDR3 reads TGTGCCAGCAGCTTAGGACAGGGGTATATGCAGCCCCAGCATTTT.

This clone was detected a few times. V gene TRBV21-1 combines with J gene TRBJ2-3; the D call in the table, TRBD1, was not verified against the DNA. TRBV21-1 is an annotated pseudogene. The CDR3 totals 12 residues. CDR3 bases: TGTGCCAGGTGGACAGGGTCAGATACGCAGTATTTT. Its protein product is CARWTGSDTQYF.

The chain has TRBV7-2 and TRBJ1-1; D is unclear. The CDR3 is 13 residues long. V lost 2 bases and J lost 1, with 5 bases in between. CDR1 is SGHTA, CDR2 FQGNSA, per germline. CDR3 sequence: CASSLQPNTEAFF. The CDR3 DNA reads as TGTGCCAGCAGCTTACAGCCGAACACTGAAGCTTTCTTT.

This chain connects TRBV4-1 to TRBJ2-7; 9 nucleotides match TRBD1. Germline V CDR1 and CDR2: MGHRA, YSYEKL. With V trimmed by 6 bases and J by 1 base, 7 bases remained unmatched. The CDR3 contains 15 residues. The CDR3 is CASRPSGTGSYEQYF. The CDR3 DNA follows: TGCGCCAGCAGACCCTCAGGGACAGGGTCCTACGAGCAGTACTTC.

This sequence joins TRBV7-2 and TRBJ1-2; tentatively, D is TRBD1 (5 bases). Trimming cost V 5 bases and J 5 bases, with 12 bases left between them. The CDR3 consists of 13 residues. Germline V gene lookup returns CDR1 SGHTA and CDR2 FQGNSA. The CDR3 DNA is TGTGCCAGCAGCCCCGGGGCCGGATATGGCTACACCTTC. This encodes CASSPGAGYGYTF.

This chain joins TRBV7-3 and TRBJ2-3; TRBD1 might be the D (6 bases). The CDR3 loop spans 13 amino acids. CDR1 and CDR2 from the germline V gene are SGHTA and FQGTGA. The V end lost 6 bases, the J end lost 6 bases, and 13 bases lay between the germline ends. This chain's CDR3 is CASRPTGSDTQYF. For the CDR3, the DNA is TGTGCCAGCAGGCCTACAGGGTCGGATACGCAGTATTTT. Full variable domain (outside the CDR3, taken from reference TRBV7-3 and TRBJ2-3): GAGVSQTPSNKVTEKGKYVELRCDPISGHTALYWYRQSLGQGPEFLIYFQGTGAADDSGLPNDRFFAVRPEGSVSTLKIQRTERGDSAVYLCASRPTGSDTQYFGPGTRLTVL.

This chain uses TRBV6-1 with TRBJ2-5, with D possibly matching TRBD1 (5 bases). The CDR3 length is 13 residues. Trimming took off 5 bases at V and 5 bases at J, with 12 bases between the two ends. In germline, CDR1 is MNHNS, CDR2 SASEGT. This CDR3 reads CASSFQGYETQYF. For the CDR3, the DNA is TGTGCCAGCAGTTTTCAGGGATATGAGACCCAGTACTTC.

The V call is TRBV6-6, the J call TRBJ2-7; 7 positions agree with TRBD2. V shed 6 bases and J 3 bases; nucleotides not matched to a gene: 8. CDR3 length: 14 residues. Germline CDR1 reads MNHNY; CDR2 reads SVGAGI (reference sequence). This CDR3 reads CASSIGVAGYEQYF. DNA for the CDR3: TGTGCCAGCAGCATAGGAGTAGCGGGCTACGAGCAGTACTTC.

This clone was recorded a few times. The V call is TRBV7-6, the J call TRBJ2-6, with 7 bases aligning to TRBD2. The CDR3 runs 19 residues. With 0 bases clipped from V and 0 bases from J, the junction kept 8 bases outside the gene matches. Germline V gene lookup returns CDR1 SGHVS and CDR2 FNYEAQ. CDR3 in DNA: TGTGCCAGCAGCTTAGCGAGGGCGGGACTAAGCTCTGGGGCCAACGTCCTGACTTTC. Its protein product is CASSLARAGLSSGANVLTF.